This TCR beta chain comes out of a study of T cell changes during pregnancy in multiple sclerosis. TCRdb's table, derived via immunoSEQ multiplex PCR, lists solely in-frame clones and lacks some. The table shows under 50,000 clones, with 92% occurring only once. Germline CDR1 SGHAT, CDR2 FQNNGV. J lost 6 bases, V lost 0 bases, and 4 bases had no gene match. This CDR3 is 16 amino acids long. The sequence was collected from a female donor with multiple sclerosis, enrolled in a pregnancy study. This chain joins TRBV11-2 and TRBJ2-1, with 11 bases fitting TRBD2. Sequencing used CD4+ T cells from peripheral blood mononuclear cells, obtained in the third trimester of pregnancy. Written as DNA, the CDR3 is TGTGCCAGCAGCTTAGAAGTAGCGGGAGGGCTCAATGAGCAGTTCTTC. This gives the protein CASSLEVAGGLNEQFF. Looking up the rest from reference TRBV11-2 and TRBJ2-1 gives the full variable domain: EAGVAQSPRYKIIEKRQSVAFWCNPISGHATLYWYQQILGQGPKLLIQFQNNGVVDDSQLPKDRFSAERLKGVDSTLKIQPAKLEDSAVYLCASSLEVAGGLNEQFFGPGTRLTVL.